This T cell receptor beta chain is from a study of CD8+CD57+ T cells in acquired aplastic anemia. Study-wide background: Sorted CD4+ and CD8+ cells gave a mean 3.2 ug DNA, range about 0.2 to 27.4 ug. Roughly 10.8 million reads were obtained on average for healthy donor CD4+ cells.

The CDR3 is made up of 14 amino acids. Unmatched junction bases numbered 7, after V lost 6 bases and J lost 4 bases. CDR1 and CDR2 from the germline V gene are LNHDA and SQIVND (reference sequence). TCR beta VDJ and CDR3 profiles were obtained from a genomic DNA template. TCRdb ran MiXCR on the reads and lists one entry per CDR3 protein. The table lists some 410,000 distinct CDR3 sequences, 65% to 75% of them singletons. As regards this clonotype: Its specificity is not known.

Notes on the study in general: Shared by patients and controls, 25 to 35 CD8+ CDR3s were abundant in patients.

The chain uses TRBV19 and TRBJ1-2; 8 bases map to TRBD1. This clonotype originated in a human donor in good health, serving as a control. Sequencing was performed on sorted CD4+, CD8+, or CD8+CD57+ T cells (not recorded which) from PBMCs. The CDR3 protein is CASRGGQAFYGYTF. CDR3 coding DNA: TGTGCCAGTAGAGGGGGACAGGCCTTCTATGGCTACACCTTC.